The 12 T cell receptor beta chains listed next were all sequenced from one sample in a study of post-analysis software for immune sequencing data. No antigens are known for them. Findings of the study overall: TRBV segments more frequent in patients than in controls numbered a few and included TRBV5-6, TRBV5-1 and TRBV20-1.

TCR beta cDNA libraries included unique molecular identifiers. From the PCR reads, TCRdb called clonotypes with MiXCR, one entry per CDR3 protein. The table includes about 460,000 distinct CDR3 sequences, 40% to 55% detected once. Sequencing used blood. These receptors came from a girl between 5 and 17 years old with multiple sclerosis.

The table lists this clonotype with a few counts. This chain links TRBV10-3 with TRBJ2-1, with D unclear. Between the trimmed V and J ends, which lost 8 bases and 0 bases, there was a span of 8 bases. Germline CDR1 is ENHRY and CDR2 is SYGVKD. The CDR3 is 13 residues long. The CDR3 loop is CAIGPGSYNEQFF. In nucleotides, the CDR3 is TGTGCCATCGGACCGGGCTCCTACAATGAGCAGTTCTTC.

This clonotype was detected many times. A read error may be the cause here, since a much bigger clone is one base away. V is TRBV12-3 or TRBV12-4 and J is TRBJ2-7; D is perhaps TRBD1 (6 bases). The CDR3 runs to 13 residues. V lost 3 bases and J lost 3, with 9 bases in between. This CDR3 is CASSFGRGYEQYF. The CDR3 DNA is TGTGCCAGCAGTTTTGGCAGGGGCTACGAGCAGTACTTC.

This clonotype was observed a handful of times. CDR3 region: CSVQGFANYGYTF. The CDR3 DNA follows: TGCAGCGTTCAGGGATTCGCTAACTATGGCTACACCTTC. V and J are TRBV29-1 and TRBJ1-2; D possibly corresponds to TRBD1 (5 bases). CDR3 length equals 13 residues. The V gene lost 5 bases and the J gene lost 0 bases, with 10 bases spanning the gap. Germline CDR1 reads SQVTM; CDR2 reads ANQGSEA.

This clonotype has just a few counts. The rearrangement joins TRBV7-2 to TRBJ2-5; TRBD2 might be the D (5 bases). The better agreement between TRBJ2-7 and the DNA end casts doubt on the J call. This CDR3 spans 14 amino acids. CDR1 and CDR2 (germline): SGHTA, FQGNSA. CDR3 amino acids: CASSFGRAIYEQYF. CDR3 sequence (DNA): TGTGCCAGCAGCTTCGGGCGGGCAATCTACGAGCAGTACTTC.

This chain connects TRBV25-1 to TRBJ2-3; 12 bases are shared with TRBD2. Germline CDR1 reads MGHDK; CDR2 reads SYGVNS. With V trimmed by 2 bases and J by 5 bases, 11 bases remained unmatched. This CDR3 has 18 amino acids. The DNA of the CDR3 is TGTGCCAGCAGTGAACAAAGCCTAGCGGGAGGGCCGAGAGATACGCAGTATTTT. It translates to CASSEQSLAGGPRDTQYF.

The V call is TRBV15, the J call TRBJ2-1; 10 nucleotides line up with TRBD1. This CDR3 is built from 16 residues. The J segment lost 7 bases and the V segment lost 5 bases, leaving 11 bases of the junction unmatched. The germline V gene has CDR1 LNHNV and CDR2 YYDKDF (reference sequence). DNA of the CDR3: TGTGCCACCAGCCCGGGTTCCGGACAGGGGGGGAATGAGCAGTTCTTC. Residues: CATSPGSGQGGNEQFF.

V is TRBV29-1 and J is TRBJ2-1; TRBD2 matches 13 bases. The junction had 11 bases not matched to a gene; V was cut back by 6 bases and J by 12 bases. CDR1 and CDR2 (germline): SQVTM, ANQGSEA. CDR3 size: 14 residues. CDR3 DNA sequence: TGCAGCGTCGTAGGACTAGCGGGAGACGCTGGGCAGTTCTTC. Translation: CSVVGLAGDAGQFF.

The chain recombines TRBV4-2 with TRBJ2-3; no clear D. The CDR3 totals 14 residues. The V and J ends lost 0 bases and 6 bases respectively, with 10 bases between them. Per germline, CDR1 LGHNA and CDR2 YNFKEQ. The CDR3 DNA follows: TGTGCCAGCAGCCAAGAGGGGAATGGGGATACGCAGTATTTT. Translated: CASSQEGNGDTQYF.

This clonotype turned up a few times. The DNA for the CDR3 is TGCGCCAGCAGCTTAGGGGGTCTAGCGGATTACAATGAGCAGTTCTTC. Translation gives CASSLGGLADYNEQFF. The chain carries TRBV5-1 and TRBJ2-1; D possibly corresponds to TRBD2 (7 bases). The CDR3 totals 16 residues. V gave up 2 bases and J gave up 4 bases, with 16 bases separating them. The V gene's germline CDR1 is SGHRS and CDR2 YFSETQ.

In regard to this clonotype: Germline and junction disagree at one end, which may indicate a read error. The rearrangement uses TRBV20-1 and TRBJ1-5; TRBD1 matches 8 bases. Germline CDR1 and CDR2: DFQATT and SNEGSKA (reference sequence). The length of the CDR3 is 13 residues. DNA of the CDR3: TGTAGTGCTATCCTACAGGGGGATCAGCCCCAGCATTTT. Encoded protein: CSAILQGDQPQHF.

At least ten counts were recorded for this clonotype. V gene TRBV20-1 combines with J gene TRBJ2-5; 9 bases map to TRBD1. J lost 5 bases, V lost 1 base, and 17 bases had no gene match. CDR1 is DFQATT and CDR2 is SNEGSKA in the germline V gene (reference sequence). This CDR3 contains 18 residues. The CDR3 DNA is TGCAGTGCTAGAGTTAACAGGGGGCTTGCCACCGCGAAGGAGACCCAGTACTTC. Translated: CSARVNRGLATAKETQYF.

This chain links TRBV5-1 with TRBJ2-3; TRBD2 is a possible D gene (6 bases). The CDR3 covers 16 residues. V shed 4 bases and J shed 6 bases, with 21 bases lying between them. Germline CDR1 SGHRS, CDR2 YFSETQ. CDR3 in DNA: TGCGCCAGCAGCCAACCGGGGGACGTGGTTGGGGATACGCAGTATTTT. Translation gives CASSQPGDVVGDTQYF.